These 31 T cell receptor beta chains share one sample of origin, sequenced in a study of T cells after yellow fever vaccination. TCRdb reanalysed the 5' RACE reads using MiXCR and keeps one entry per CDR3 protein. The repertoire holds just under 600,000 distinct CDR3 sequences, with roughly 13% as singletons. The starting material was PBMCs, obtained on the day of the yellow fever booster vaccination. All receptors come from a man younger than 40 who received the YFV17D yellow fever vaccine.

V is TRBV27 and J is TRBJ2-7; 12 nucleotides match TRBD1. Germline CDR1 reads MNHEY; CDR2 reads SMNVEV (reference sequence). The V and J ends lost 10 bases and 7 bases, in that order; junction bases with no gene match: 8. This CDR3 comprises 13 residues. The CDR3 region has the DNA TGTGCCACCTCGGGACAGGGGGCGCGAGAGCAGTACTTC. Translation: CATSGQGAREQYF.

At least ten counts were recorded for this clonotype. The chain recombines TRBV5-1 with TRBJ2-7; 8 bases agree with TRBD1. Germline CDR1 SGHRS, CDR2 YFSETQ. The junction had 6 bases not matched to a gene; V was cut back by 4 bases and J by 3 bases. This CDR3 region has 14 residues. CDR3 protein: CASSPDRGLYEQYF. The CDR3 DNA reads as TGCGCCAGCAGCCCAGACAGGGGCCTCTACGAGCAGTACTTC.

A few counts support this clonotype. CDR3 nucleotides: TGTGCCAGCAGTTACTCGGGTGGAGGAGGCTACACCTTC. This gives the protein CASSYSGGGGYTF. This chain connects TRBV6-2 or TRBV6-3 to TRBJ1-2; D gene unclear. The V and J ends lost 0 bases and 8 bases respectively, with 10 bases between them. In germline, CDR1 is MNHEY, CDR2 SVGEGT. The CDR3 consists of 13 residues.

In this sample, this clonotype turned up a few times. This rearrangement joins TRBV20-1 to TRBJ2-3; D is unresolved. The CDR3 has 15 amino acids. Per the germline V gene, CDR1 is DFQATT and CDR2 is SNEGSKA (reference sequence). V was shortened by 4 bases and J by 8 bases, with 22 bases between the two germline ends. CDR3 loop: CSAKLTRRARATQYF. CDR3 nucleotides: TGCAGTGCTAAACTGACCCGCCGGGCCCGGGCTACGCAGTATTTT.

This clonotype was observed a handful of times. The chain joins TRBV12-3 or TRBV12-4 to TRBJ2-4; possibly TRBD1 or TRBD2 for D (5 bases each). Trimming shortened V by 3 bases and J by 16 bases, and 16 bases separated the two germline ends. This CDR3 has 12 residues. CDR3 residues: CASSFQGVGFYF. The DNA of the CDR3 is TGTGCCAGCAGTTTTCAGGGAGTGGGCTTCTACTTC.

About this clonotype itself: The junction differs from germline at one of its ends, possibly a read error. The V call is TRBV6-1, the J call TRBJ2-5; 11 bases align to TRBD2. Germline lookup yields CDR1 MNHNS and CDR2 SASEGT. The CDR3 has 15 amino acids. DNA of the CDR3: TGTGCCAGCCGTGAACTAGCGGGGGAACAAGAGACCCAGTACTTC. It yields the protein CASRELAGEQETQYF.

The chain has TRBV27 and TRBJ1-1; 7 nucleotides match TRBD1. Germline loops: CDR1 MNHEY, CDR2 SMNVEV (reference sequence). The CDR3 loop spans 15 amino acids. V trimming: 2 bases; J trimming: 6 bases; junction bases outside the gene matches: 9. DNA of the CDR3: TGTGCCAGCAGTTTAAAAGGAGGGGGCCTTCCTGAAGCTTTCTTT. Translated, it gives CASSLKGGGLPEAFF.

This clonotype was picked up a small number of times. This chain joins TRBV6-5 and TRBJ2-7, with TRBD2 matching over 14 bases. After removal of 2 bases from V and 3 bases from J, the junction contained 6 bases not matched to a gene. This CDR3 has 17 residues. Germline-derived CDR1 and CDR2 are MNHEY and SVGAGI. The CDR3 DNA sequence: TGTGCCAGCAGTTACGGGAGACTAGCGGGGGGGTTCTACGAGCAGTACTTC. Its translation: CASSYGRLAGGFYEQYF.

This clonotype has just one count. V usage is TRBV7-2 and J usage is TRBJ1-5; D is ambiguous. The V gene lost 5 bases and the J gene lost 9 bases, with 14 bases spanning the gap. The CDR3 spans 13 residues. Germline assignment: CDR1 SGHTA and CDR2 FQGNSA. The CDR3 region is CASSPYLGTPQHF. The CDR3 DNA sequence: TGTGCCAGCAGCCCCTACTTGGGAACGCCCCAGCATTTT.

This clonotype has only a few counts. This chain joins TRBV21-1 and TRBJ2-7; TRBD1 is the table's D call and was not checked against the DNA. TRBV21-1 is a pseudogene segment. CDR3 length equals 14 residues. The CDR3 loop reads CASSTGQPTYEQYF. CDR3 DNA: TGTGCCAGCAGTACAGGACAGCCTACCTACGAGCAGTACTTC.

This clonotype has more than one count but fewer than ten. The genes are TRBV5-1 and TRBJ2-7; no clear D. The CDR3 is 11 residues long. Germline V gene data show CDR1 as SGHRS and CDR2 as YFSETQ. Trimming took 3 bases from V and 10 from J, leaving 11 bases between them. This chain's CDR3 is CASSYGRVQYF. In DNA form, the CDR3 reads TGCGCCAGCAGCTACGGTAGGGTACAGTACTTC.

In this sample, this clonotype turned up a few times. CDR3 nucleotides: TGTGCCAGCAGCTTAAATAGCGGGAGGTCCTACGAGCAGTACTTC. It specifies CASSLNSGRSYEQYF. The gene calls are TRBV7-8 and TRBJ2-7; 10 bases are a match to TRBD2. V lost 2 bases, J lost 1 base, and 2 bases stayed unmatched. Germline V gene sequence: CDR1 SGHVS, CDR2 FQNEAQ. The CDR3 spans 15 residues.

As for this clonotype: A read error may produce the germline difference seen at one junction end. This sequence joins TRBV5-1 and TRBJ2-1; D remains ambiguous. In germline, CDR1 is SGHRS, CDR2 YFSETQ. The CDR3 consists of 16 residues. The CDR3 DNA reads as TGCACCAGCAGCTTGCTTGGGTACCAGTCCTACAATGAGCAGTTCTTC. This encodes CTSSLLGYQSYNEQFF. The full variable domain, in which reference TRBV5-1 and TRBJ2-1 provide the parts outside the CDR3, is KAGVTQTPRYLIKTRGQQVTLSCSPISGHRSVSWYQQTPGQGLQFLFEYFSETQRNKGNFPGRFSGRQFSNSRSEMNVSTLELGDSALYLCTSSLLGYQSYNEQFFGPGTRLTVL.

The genes are TRBV7-2 and TRBJ2-5; D perhaps matches TRBD2 (6 bases). V was pared by 1 base and J by 5 bases, with 14 bases between. Germline V gives CDR1 SGHTA, CDR2 FQGNSA. The CDR3 length is 15 residues. DNA of the CDR3: TGTGCCAGCAGCTTAGACGGGGGTATCGAGGAGACCCAGTACTTC. This encodes CASSLDGGIEETQYF.

The V and J genes are TRBV7-3 and TRBJ2-3; 8 nucleotides align to TRBD1. The germline CDR1 and CDR2 sequences are SGHTA and FQGTGA. V shed 5 bases, J shed 2 bases, and the junction held 3 bases outside the gene matches. The CDR3 spans 14 residues. The CDR3 DNA reads TGTGCCAGCAGCGCGGACAGGGCCACAGATACGCAGTATTTT. Translation gives CASSADRATDTQYF.

This clonotype was counted a few times. The chain links TRBV18 to TRBJ2-3; 9 nucleotides line up with TRBD2. The CDR3 totals 17 residues. V lost 0 bases and J lost 8; bases outside the gene matches: 12. The germline V gene encodes CDR1 KGHSH and CDR2 LQKENI. The DNA of the CDR3 is TGTGCCAGCTCACCACCTGAGACTAGCGGCCCGAAGGGTACGCAGTATTTT. Protein sequence: CASSPPETSGPKGTQYF.

This clonotype was seen ten or more times. This chain joins TRBV7-9 and TRBJ2-5; D is uncertain. The CDR3 is 14 residues long. The V end was cut by 1 base, the J end by 1 base, with 7 bases between. CDR1 is SEHNR and CDR2 is FQNEAQ in the germline V gene (reference sequence). CDR3 in DNA: TGTGCCAGCAGCTTAGTGCCTGTCCAAGAGACCCAGTACTTC. Encoded protein: CASSLVPVQETQYF.

This chain uses TRBV7-2 with TRBJ2-4; 10 bases fit TRBD2. With 4 bases clipped from V and 11 bases from J, the junction kept 2 bases outside the gene matches. The CDR3 is made up of 12 amino acids. Germline V lookup: CDR1 SGHTA, CDR2 FQGNSA. Here the CDR3 reads CASSSSGSFQYF. The DNA of the CDR3 is TGTGCCAGCAGCTCTAGCGGGAGCTTTCAGTACTTC.

This chain uses TRBV29-1 with TRBJ1-3; D not resolved. Per the germline V gene, CDR1 is SQVTM and CDR2 is ANQGSEA. This CDR3 is built from 13 residues. Between the trimmed V and J ends, which lost 7 bases and 2 bases, there was a span of 12 bases. For the CDR3, the DNA is TGCAGCGCCGCACTCCTAGCTGGAAACACCATATATTTT. Its translation: CSAALLAGNTIYF.

This clonotype was found a few times. The rearrangement links TRBV20-1 to TRBJ2-3; 7 bases agree with TRBD2. V was pared by 6 bases and J by 0 bases, with 9 bases of the junction left unmatched. CDR3 length: 15 amino acids. The germline CDR1 and CDR2 sequences are DFQATT and SNEGSKA (reference sequence). The CDR3 DNA is TGCAGTGCCAAGGGAGGGCGAATGAGCACAGATACGCAGTATTTT. This gives the protein CSAKGGRMSTDTQYF.

This chain joins TRBV28 and TRBJ2-1; 7 bases match TRBD1. The CDR3 is made up of 11 amino acids. Trimming cost V 10 bases and J 7 bases; bases outside gene matches: 4. In germline, CDR1 is MDHEN, CDR2 SYDVKM. The CDR3 loop is CAIQGRNEQFF. In DNA, the CDR3 is TGTGCCATACAGGGGAGAAATGAGCAGTTCTTC.

The sample holds a few counts of this clonotype. The rearrangement joins TRBV5-1 to TRBJ1-5, with D possibly being TRBD1 (5 bases). CDR1 is SGHRS, CDR2 YFSETQ, per germline. The CDR3 totals 15 residues. V was cut by 0 bases and J by 7 bases, with 14 bases left in between. The CDR3 reads CASSLDWQGGQPQHF. The CDR3 nucleotides read TGCGCCAGCAGCTTGGATTGGCAGGGCGGGCAGCCCCAGCATTTT.

This chain uses TRBV4-3 with TRBJ2-1; D unresolved. The CDR3 has 15 amino acids. V gave up 0 bases and J gave up 5 bases, with 11 bases separating them. The germline V gene encodes CDR1 LGHNA and CDR2 YSLEER. Here the CDR3 DNA reads TGCGCCAGCAGCCAAGAGGCCAGGAGAAACAATGAGCAGTTCTTC. This gives the protein CASSQEARRNNEQFF.

J is TRBJ2-5 and V is TRBV9, with a tentative D call TRBD2 (5 bases). Germline assignment: CDR1 SGDLS and CDR2 YYNGEE. The CDR3 loop spans 15 amino acids. Deletions cut 9 bases from V and 3 bases from J, with 21 bases between. CDR3 nucleotide sequence: TGTGCCACCCCCACCCCGGGGTCGGTCGAAGAGACCCAGTACTTC. This gives the protein CATPTPGSVEETQYF. Variable domain in full (rest from reference TRBV9 and TRBJ2-5): DSGVTQTPKHLITATGQRVTLRCSPRSGDLSVYWYQQSLDQGLQFLIQYYNGEERAKGNILERFSAQQFPDLHSELNLSSLELGDSALYFCATPTPGSVEETQYFGPGTRLLVL.

This clonotype was detected only a few times. The rearrangement links TRBV7-3 to TRBJ2-1, with D possibly being TRBD1 (8 bases). V shed 2 bases and J shed 5 bases, with 13 bases lying between them. Germline V gene data show CDR1 as SGHTA and CDR2 as FQGTGA. There are 15 residues in the CDR3. The CDR3 loop reads CASSLDRGGHNEQFF. DNA of the CDR3: TGTGCCAGCAGCTTAGACAGGGGAGGGCACAATGAGCAGTTCTTC.

This clonotype was seen only a few times. V is TRBV5-1 and J is TRBJ1-5; tentative D call: TRBD1 (5 bases). From germline, CDR1 is SGHRS and CDR2 YFSETQ. Trimming left V 4 bases short and J 4 bases short, with 9 bases between. The CDR3 contains 13 residues. CDR3 DNA: TGCGCCAGCAGCCCAGGGACGAATCAGCCCCAGCATTTT. Its translation is CASSPGTNQPQHF.

The chain has TRBV19 and TRBJ1-1, with D possibly matching TRBD1 (5 bases). CDR1 and CDR2 (germline): LNHDA, SQIVND (reference sequence). The CDR3 runs to 14 residues. V was cut by 6 bases and J by 1 base, with 12 bases left in between. The CDR3 DNA reads TGTGCCAGTAGGAACACGGGGCCGAACACTGAAGCTTTCTTT. It yields the protein CASRNTGPNTEAFF.

J is TRBJ2-1 and V is TRBV7-9; the match to TRBD2 covers 7 bases. The V gene end was trimmed by 5 bases and the J gene end by 2 bases; junction bases not matched to a gene: 9. Per the germline V gene, CDR1 is SEHNR and CDR2 is FQNEAQ (reference sequence). This CDR3 comprises 16 residues. The DNA of the CDR3 is TGTGCCAGCAGCCCCCCTTCCCGGGGGGCCTACAATGAGCAGTTCTTC. Residues: CASSPPSRGAYNEQFF. Together with reference TRBV7-9 and TRBJ2-1, the CDR3 gives the full variable domain: DTGVSQNPRHKITKRGQNVTFRCDPISEHNRLYWYRQTLGQGPEFLTYFQNEAQLEKSRLLSDRFSAERPKGSFSTLEIQRTEQGDSAMYLCASSPPSRGAYNEQFFGPGTRLTVL.

The chain couples TRBV4-3 to TRBJ2-7; 7 bases are a match to TRBD2. CDR1 LGHNA and CDR2 YSLEER come from the germline V gene. This CDR3 has 15 amino acids. J was trimmed by 1 base and V by 1 base; bases with no gene match: 4. CDR3 coding DNA: TGCGCCAGCAGCCAAGCTCCTAGCGGTTCCTACGAGCAGTACTTC. Amino acids: CASSQAPSGSYEQYF.

This rearrangement joins TRBV5-1 to TRBJ1-1, with D perhaps matching TRBD1 (6 bases). CDR3 length: 19 amino acids. V was clipped by 3 bases and J by 1 base, with 25 bases between them. Germline V gene data show CDR1 as SGHRS and CDR2 as YFSETQ. CDR3 coding DNA: TGCGCCAGCAGCTCTTTCACAGGGTTGGGCTTCACCTCGAACACTGAAGCTTTCTTT. Translating gives CASSSFTGLGFTSNTEAFF.

The rearrangement uses TRBV30 and TRBJ1-5; no reliable D call. Germline V gene lookup returns CDR1 GTSNPN and CDR2 SVGIG (reference sequence). The CDR3 consists of 14 residues. V lost 0 bases, J lost 0 bases, and 6 bases lay in between. CDR3 sequence: CAWSVGYSNQPQHF. CDR3 DNA sequence: TGTGCCTGGAGTGTAGGTTATAGCAATCAGCCCCAGCATTTT.